Described below is a single T cell receptor beta chain sequence and its context. Its antigen is not identified. This specimen comes from a study of beta chain features in type 1 diabetes. Findings and limits, study-wide: Researchers caution that PCR might favor shorter templates, equally among patients and controls.

Reverse transcribing all isolated RNA meant expressed TCRB transcripts were sequenced. Profiling relied on immunoSEQ multiplex PCR, and the TCRdb table lists in-frame clones only, not all of them. The top ten hold less than 0.5% of the sample, which has over 300,000 clones, roughly 8% seen once. This CDR3 contains 15 residues. V lost 6 bases to trimming and J lost 5 bases, with 19 bases between them. CDR1 and CDR2 (germline): PRHDT, FYEKMQ (reference sequence). This receptor was identified in a woman aged 18-29 years in good health. The V gene is TRBV13, the J gene TRBJ2-5, with D possibly TRBD2 on 6 matching bases. What was sequenced was central memory CD4+ T cells from blood. The CDR3: CASRIGGSSVETQYF. The DNA of the CDR3 is TGTGCCAGCAGAATAGGAGGGTCTAGCGTGGAGACCCAGTACTTC.